This T cell receptor (beta chain) comes out of a study of blood T cell repertoires in COVID-19. Study-level information: Acute and convalescent COVID-19 specimens originated in the United States, Italy and Spain.

Original analysis: Reference gene primer amplification gave estimated nucleated cell counts. The method was immunoSEQ multiplex PCR; TCRdb's version includes in-frame clones alone and lacks a portion of them. The DNA was the basis for D and trimming; V, J and clone size are from that table. The repertoire holds about 250,000 clones, 88% seen once, with approximately 1.3% in the top ten. In its sample, this clone was seen a few times. The sequencing input was peripheral blood. The source of this sequence is a man older than 75 with acute or convalescent COVID-19.

Written as DNA, the CDR3 is TGTGCCAGCAGCCAGCCTAGCTCCTATGGCTACACCTTC. It yields the protein CASSQPSSYGYTF. This chain connects TRBV7-2 to TRBJ1-2; D call uncertain. The CDR3 length is 13 residues. Looked up from germline, CDR1 is SGHTA and CDR2 is FQGNSA. Trimming took 5 bases from V and 4 from J, leaving 11 bases between them.